This TCR beta chain was identified in a study of cytomegalovirus exposure and HLA in healthy donors. Study information: The 130 or so validation repertoires used the same platform as the approximately 670 first-cohort repertoires (as reported by a later analysis). Overall study results and limits: The study designated 150 or so TCR beta chains cytomegalovirus-associated. Within the 120 or so validation repertoires, first-cohort TCR clusters tended to co-occur, according to a later analysis.

J lost 2 bases, V lost 4 bases, and 5 bases had no gene match. In germline, CDR1 is SQVTM, CDR2 ANQGSEA. This CDR3 comprises 13 residues. Produced via immunoSEQ multiplex PCR; TCRdb's table is partial and in-frame only. There are around 400,000 clones in the sample; roughly 90% occur only once, and about 0.8% lies in the top ten. A remark on this clone: Antigen specificity is unknown.

The donors were in the approximately 130-subject validation cohort, distinct from the approximately 610-subject first cohort. The chain has TRBV29-1 and TRBJ2-7; the match to TRBD1 covers 7 bases. Sequencing used PBMCs. The sequence was collected from a woman between 18 and 29 years old in good health and CMV-seronegative. This chain's CDR3 is CSVAGTETYEQYF. In DNA, the CDR3 is TGCAGCGTTGCCGGGACAGAAACCTACGAGCAGTACTTC.